Listed here are 29 T cell receptor beta chains from one sample, sequenced in a study of T cell repertoires in MIS-A myocarditis. The method was immunoSEQ multiplex PCR; TCRdb's version includes in-frame clones alone and lacks a portion of them. The data show over 12,000 clones, about 67% seen once. The sequencing input was left ventricle heart tissue obtained at autopsy. The receptors were sampled from a man younger than 30 with fulminant myocarditis from multisystem inflammatory syndrome in adults (MIS-A) after COVID-19.

The CDR3 DNA follows: TGTGCCAGTAGTCCCCCTGCAGGGATCTTTTCCCATGAGCAGTTCTTC. Translating it yields CASSPPAGIFSHEQFF. The chain combines TRBV19 with TRBJ2-1; possibly TRBD1 for D (5 bases). The germline CDR1 and CDR2 sequences are LNHDA and SQIVND (reference sequence). CDR3 size: 16 residues. The V end was cut by 5 bases, the J end by 8 bases, with 22 bases between.

V gene TRBV4-3 combines with J gene TRBJ1-1; 7 bases line up with TRBD1. V trimming: 3 bases; J trimming: 3 bases; junction bases outside the gene matches: 4. The CDR3 is 14 amino acids. Germline CDR1 is LGHNA and CDR2 is YSLEER. CDR3 nucleotides: TGCGCCAGCAGCCAGAACACAGGGGACACTGAAGCTTTCTTT. Protein sequence: CASSQNTGDTEAFF.

This clone was found once. The rearrangement links TRBV15 to TRBJ2-4; a weak D match, TRBD2 (5 bases). Germline V gene sequence: CDR1 LNHNV, CDR2 YYDKDF (reference sequence). This CDR3 has 14 residues. Trimming took 8 bases from V and 0 from J, leaving 11 bases between them. This CDR3 is CATSGGLAKNIQYF. The CDR3 DNA is TGTGCCACCTCTGGCGGACTAGCCAAAAACATTCAGTACTTC. The full variable domain, rest sourced from reference TRBV15 and TRBJ2-4, is DAMVIQNPRYQVTQFGKPVTLSCSQTLNHNVMYWYQQKSSQAPKLLFHYYDKDFNNEADTPDNFQSRRPNTSFCFLDIRSPGLGDTAMYLCATSGGLAKNIQYFGAGTRLSVL.

This chain joins TRBV5-1 and TRBJ2-7; 7 bases line up with TRBD2. Losses at the gene ends were 3 bases for V and 6 bases for J; bases not matched to a gene: 3. CDR1 is SGHRS, CDR2 YFSETQ, per germline. The CDR3 covers 12 residues. The CDR3 here is CASSSPGGEQYF. In DNA form, the CDR3 reads TGCGCCAGCAGCTCGCCGGGGGGCGAGCAGTACTTC.

As regards this clone: This specimen includes other DNA sequences encoding the same CDR3. CDR3 amino acids: CASSYTLNTEAFF. The CDR3 DNA reads TGTGCCAGCAGTTACACCCTGAACACTGAAGCTTTCTTT. The chain employs TRBV6-2 or TRBV6-3 and TRBJ1-1; no clear D gene. The CDR3 extends over 13 amino acids. Trimming removed 2 bases at V and 0 bases at J, with 4 bases between. Germline-derived CDR1 and CDR2 are MNHEY and SVGEGT.

The chain links TRBV4-1 to TRBJ1-3; unclear D gene. The CDR3 consists of 17 residues. From germline, CDR1 is MGHRA and CDR2 YSYEKL. V was clipped by 3 bases and J by 2 bases, with 17 bases between them. The CDR3 coding sequence is TGCGCCAGCAGCCATTCCCCGGGTCGTTTGGCTGGAAACACCATATATTTT. Amino acid sequence: CASSHSPGRLAGNTIYF.

With regard to this clone: Distinct nucleotide sequences in the sample also encode this CDR3. The V gene is TRBV7-8, the J gene TRBJ2-7; D unresolved. Germline loops: CDR1 SGHVS, CDR2 FQNEAQ. V lost 1 base and J 1 base, leaving 2 bases between the germline ends. This CDR3 is built from 12 residues. For the CDR3, the DNA is TGTGCCAGCAGCTTAGGATCCTACGAGCAGTACTTC. This gives the protein CASSLGSYEQYF.

The CDR3 coding sequence is TGTGCCAGCCACGAGCAGTACTTC. Its translation: CASHEQYF. The chain uses TRBV2 and TRBJ2-7; D not resolved. The germline CDR1 and CDR2 sequences are SNHLY and FYNNEI. The CDR3 length is 8 residues. Between the trimmed V and J ends, which lost 8 bases and 5 bases, there was a span of 1 base.

The chain combines TRBV2 with TRBJ2-1; D assignment may be TRBD1 or TRBD2 (5 bases each). Germline CDR1 is SNHLY and CDR2 is FYNNEI. The CDR3 sequence is 16 residues long. V was pared by 3 bases and J by 5 bases, with 17 bases between. This CDR3 reads CASSESAGVGDNEQFF. DNA of the CDR3: TGTGCCAGCAGTGAGTCTGCTGGGGTGGGGGACAATGAGCAGTTCTTC.

The chain has TRBV7-8 and TRBJ2-7; weak D call: TRBD1 (6 bases). CDR3 length: 17 residues. V was trimmed by 1 base and J by 0 bases, leaving 16 bases between them. The germline gives CDR1 SGHVS, CDR2 FQNEAQ. The CDR3 DNA sequence: TGTGCCAGCAGCTTAGTCCCTCCAGGGGCGTTCTCCTACGAGCAGTACTTC. This translates into CASSLVPPGAFSYEQYF.

The chain joins TRBV4-2 to TRBJ1-1, with 9 bases matching TRBD1. The V segment lost 1 base and the J segment 0 bases; nucleotides outside the gene matches: 0. CDR3 length: 15 residues. CDR1 and CDR2 (germline): LGHNA, YNFKEQ. Written as DNA, the CDR3 is TGTGCCAGCAGCCAAGGGGACAGGGTGAACACTGAAGCTTTCTTT. It translates to CASSQGDRVNTEAFF.

The chain is built from TRBV29-1 and TRBJ2-1; the D is unclear. V shed 4 bases and J shed 14 bases, with 18 bases lying between them. The CDR3 is 12 amino acids. Germline V gives CDR1 SQVTM, CDR2 ANQGSEA. The CDR3 bases are TGCAGCGTTGTGTTGAGCTCCTCGTACGAGTTCTTC. Amino acid sequence: CSVVLSSSYEFF.

Here the CDR3 reads CASSEGTSGTLYEQYF. As DNA, the CDR3 is TGTGCCAGCAGTGAAGGGACTAGCGGGACCTTATACGAGCAGTACTTC. The chain employs TRBV6-1 and TRBJ2-7; 12 bases are a match to TRBD2. There are 16 residues in the CDR3. Looked up from germline, CDR1 is MNHNS and CDR2 is SASEGT. Germline trimming cut 1 base from V and 4 bases from J; bases unmatched to any gene: 5.

This rearrangement joins TRBV2 to TRBJ2-3; D remains ambiguous. This CDR3 is built from 14 residues. The germline V gene has CDR1 SNHLY and CDR2 FYNNEI. Trimming pared 11 bases from V and 4 bases from J, leaving 19 bases between. CDR3 DNA sequence: TGTGCCGGGAACAGAGATACAGTTTCAGATACGCAGTATTTT. It is translated as CAGNRDTVSDTQYF.

This clone has just a few counts. The genes are TRBV4-3 and TRBJ2-1; D might be TRBD1 or TRBD2, each matching 5 bases. This CDR3 is 16 amino acids long. Germline V gene sequence: CDR1 LGHNA, CDR2 YSLEER. The V end was cut by 5 bases, the J end by 0 bases, with 14 bases between. CDR3 sequence: CASSTRDDVSYNEQFF. DNA for the CDR3: TGCGCCAGCAGCACTCGGGACGACGTCTCCTACAATGAGCAGTTCTTC.

By sample fraction, this clone is medium-sized (0.01 to 0.1%). The CDR3 DNA sequence: TGTGCCAGCAGCCAAATGCCTAGCACAGATACGCAGTATTTT. Protein: CASSQMPSTDTQYF. The V and J genes are TRBV3-1 (or the pseudogene TRBV3-2) and TRBJ2-3, with D hard to call. The CDR3 has 14 residues. Germline V gene data show CDR1 as LGHDT and CDR2 as YNNKEL (reference sequence). Trimming cost V 2 bases and J 0 bases, with 6 bases left between them.

V is TRBV5-1 and J is TRBJ1-4; no reliable D call. Germline assignment: CDR1 SGHRS and CDR2 YFSETQ. CDR3 length: 14 residues. V was trimmed by 1 base and J by 11 bases, leaving 15 bases between them. The CDR3 region is CASSLTAAEKKLFF. In DNA, the CDR3 is TGCGCCAGCAGCTTGACGGCAGCAGAGAAGAAACTGTTTTTT.

Regarding this clone: Other nucleotide sequences in the sample specify the same CDR3. The chain joins TRBV6-5 to TRBJ1-6; D unresolved. Trimming took off 4 bases at V and 13 bases at J, with 14 bases between the two ends. CDR1 and CDR2 (germline): MNHEY, SVGAGI. The CDR3 extends over 13 amino acids. The CDR3 nucleotides read TGTGCCAGCAGTTTTACGGCTCGGACGCCCCTCCACTTT. Its translation: CASSFTARTPLHF.

The chain has TRBV9 and TRBJ2-1; 8 bases fit TRBD2. The CDR3 is made up of 16 amino acids. The V segment lost 0 bases and the J segment 4 bases; nucleotides outside the gene matches: 6. The V gene's germline CDR1 is SGDLS and CDR2 YYNGEE. CDR3 protein: CASSVGPGGLYNEQFF. The CDR3 nucleotides are TGTGCCAGCAGCGTAGGCCCGGGAGGGTTATACAATGAGCAGTTCTTC.

CDR3 sequence (DNA): TGTGCCAGCAGCTCGGCGCCGGGTCAGCCCCAGCATTTT. Encoded protein: CASSSAPGQPQHF. The rearrangement links TRBV9 to TRBJ1-5; D gene uncertain. Trimming removed 4 bases at V and 6 bases at J, with 11 bases between. Germline V gene sequence: CDR1 SGDLS, CDR2 YYNGEE. The CDR3 spans 13 residues.

This clone was found a few times. V gene TRBV19 combines with J gene TRBJ1-5; D uncertain. CDR3 length: 12 residues. Trimming removed 3 bases from V and 6 bases from J, with 6 bases in between. Germline CDR1 is LNHDA and CDR2 is SQIVND (reference sequence). CDR3 nucleotides: TGTGCCAGTAGTATCGGGCCTCAGCCCCAGCATTTT. Protein product: CASSIGPQPQHF.

The V call is TRBV6-5, the J call TRBJ2-2; TRBD1 might be the D (5 bases). This CDR3 has 15 residues. The germline V gene encodes CDR1 MNHEY and CDR2 SVGAGI. The ends were cut back, 6 bases at V and 1 base at J, with 12 bases in the middle. The CDR3 DNA sequence: TGTGCCAGCAGCTTGACAGACGAGAACACCGGGGAGCTGTTTTTT. As protein: CASSLTDENTGELFF.

This sequence joins TRBV19 and TRBJ1-5, with a weak D call TRBD1 (5 bases). The germline V gene encodes CDR1 LNHDA and CDR2 SQIVND (reference sequence). The CDR3 totals 17 residues. Trimming took 2 bases from V and 0 from J, leaving 14 bases between them. CDR3 nucleotide sequence: TGTGCCAGTAGTATAAGGGGTGTCCAATATAGCAATCAGCCCCAGCATTTT. Translation gives CASSIRGVQYSNQPQHF.

On this clone: At one boundary the junction diverges from the germline segment, which might be a read error. The V gene is TRBV28, the J gene TRBJ2-2, with D perhaps matching TRBD2 (6 bases). The germline V gene has CDR1 MDHEN and CDR2 SYDVKM. CDR3 length: 12 amino acids. CDR3 amino acids: CASSLGFGGLFF. CDR3 nucleotide sequence: TGTGCCAGCAGTTTAGGCTTCGGGGGGCTGTTTTTT.

The gene calls are TRBV19 and TRBJ2-5, with 8 nucleotides matching TRBD1. The trim removed 6 bases at V and 1 base at J, leaving 4 bases unmatched. CDR1 and CDR2 (germline): LNHDA, SQIVND (reference sequence). The CDR3 length is 14 residues. The CDR3 is CASRRQGSQETQYF. The DNA for the CDR3 is TGTGCCAGTAGGCGACAGGGGTCCCAAGAGACCCAGTACTTC.

This clone has just one count. The chain couples TRBV7-9 to TRBJ2-2; TRBD1 or TRBD2 may be the D gene (5 bases each). The germline V gene encodes CDR1 SEHNR and CDR2 FQNEAQ (reference sequence). V was trimmed by 7 bases and J by 7 bases, leaving 19 bases between them. The CDR3 loop spans 15 amino acids. CDR3 loop: CASTYIPAGGGELFF. CDR3 in DNA: TGTGCCAGCACCTATATCCCGGCTGGGGGCGGGGAGCTGTTTTTT.

The chain has TRBV7-2 and TRBJ1-1, with TRBD1 as a possible D gene (5 bases). V was clipped by 3 bases and J by 8 bases, with 13 bases between them. CDR1 is SGHTA and CDR2 is FQGNSA in the germline V gene. The CDR3 spans 13 residues. CDR3 amino acids: CASSFNRLGEAFF. DNA for the CDR3: TGTGCCAGCAGCTTCAACAGGTTAGGAGAAGCTTTCTTT.

This clone came up a few times. This chain connects TRBV29-1 to TRBJ1-2; D is unresolved. V was clipped by 3 bases and J by 8 bases, with 13 bases between them. This CDR3 region has 12 residues. From germline, CDR1 is SQVTM and CDR2 ANQGSEA. The CDR3 sequence: CSVEEESEGYTF. CDR3 DNA sequence: TGCAGCGTTGAGGAAGAATCAGAAGGCTACACCTTC.

This chain links TRBV4-2 with TRBJ2-7; 12 bases map to TRBD2. The germline V gene encodes CDR1 LGHNA and CDR2 YNFKEQ. The CDR3 contains 16 residues. Trimming removed 4 bases from V and 5 bases from J; junction bases left unmatched: 9. CDR3 nucleotides: TGTGCCAGCAGCCCGTCCGTGGGACTAGCGGGCCACGAGCAGTACTTC. It translates to CASSPSVGLAGHEQYF.